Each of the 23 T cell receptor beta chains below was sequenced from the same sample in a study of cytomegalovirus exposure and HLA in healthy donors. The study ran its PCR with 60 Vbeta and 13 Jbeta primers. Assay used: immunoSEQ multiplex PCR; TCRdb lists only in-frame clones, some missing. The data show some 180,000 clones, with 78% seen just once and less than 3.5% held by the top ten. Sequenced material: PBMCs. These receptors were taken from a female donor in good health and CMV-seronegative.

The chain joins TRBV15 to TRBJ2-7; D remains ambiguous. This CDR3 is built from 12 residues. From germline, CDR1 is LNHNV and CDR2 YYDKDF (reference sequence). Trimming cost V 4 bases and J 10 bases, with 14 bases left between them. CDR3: CATSNQPGYQYF. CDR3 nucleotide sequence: TGTGCCACCAGCAACCAACCCGGGTATCAGTACTTC.

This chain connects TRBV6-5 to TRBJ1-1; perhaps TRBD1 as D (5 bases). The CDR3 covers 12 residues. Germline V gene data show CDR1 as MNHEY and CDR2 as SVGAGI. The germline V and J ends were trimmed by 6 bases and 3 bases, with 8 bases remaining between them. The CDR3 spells CASSPGYTEAFF. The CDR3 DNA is TGTGCCAGCAGCCCAGGGTACACTGAAGCTTTCTTT.

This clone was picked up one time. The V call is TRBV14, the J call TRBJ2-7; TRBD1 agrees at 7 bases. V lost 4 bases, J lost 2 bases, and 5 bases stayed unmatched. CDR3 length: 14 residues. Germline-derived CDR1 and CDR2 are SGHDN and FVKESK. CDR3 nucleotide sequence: TGTGCCAGCAGCCCGATGACAGGGCCCTACGAGCAGTACTTC. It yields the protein CASSPMTGPYEQYF.

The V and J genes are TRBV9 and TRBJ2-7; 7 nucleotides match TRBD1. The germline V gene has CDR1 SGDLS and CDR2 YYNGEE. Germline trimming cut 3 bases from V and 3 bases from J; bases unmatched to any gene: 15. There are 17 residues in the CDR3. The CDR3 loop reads CASSGRTGRSINYEQYF. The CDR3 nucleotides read TGTGCCAGCAGCGGGCGGACAGGCAGGTCCATTAACTACGAGCAGTACTTC. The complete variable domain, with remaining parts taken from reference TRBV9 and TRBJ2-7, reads DSGVTQTPKHLITATGQRVTLRCSPRSGDLSVYWYQQSLDQGLQFLIQYYNGEERAKGNILERFSAQQFPDLHSELNLSSLELGDSALYFCASSGRTGRSINYEQYFGPGTRLTVT.

The CDR3 sequence: CASSQSLSRGETQYF. CDR3 nucleotides: TGTGCCAGCAGCCAATCCCTAAGCCGGGGGGAGACCCAGTACTTC. The gene calls are TRBV14 and TRBJ2-5; the D gene is possibly TRBD2 (6 bases). CDR3 size: 15 residues. Trimming removed 2 bases from V and 5 bases from J, with 15 bases in between. Germline CDR1 is SGHDN and CDR2 is FVKESK.

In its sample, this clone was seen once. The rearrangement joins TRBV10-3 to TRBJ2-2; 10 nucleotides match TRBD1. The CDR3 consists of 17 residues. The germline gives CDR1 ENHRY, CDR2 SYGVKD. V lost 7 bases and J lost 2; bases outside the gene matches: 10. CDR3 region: CAIKGPGQGKNTGELFF. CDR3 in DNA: TGTGCCATCAAAGGACCGGGACAGGGGAAAAACACCGGGGAGCTGTTTTTT.

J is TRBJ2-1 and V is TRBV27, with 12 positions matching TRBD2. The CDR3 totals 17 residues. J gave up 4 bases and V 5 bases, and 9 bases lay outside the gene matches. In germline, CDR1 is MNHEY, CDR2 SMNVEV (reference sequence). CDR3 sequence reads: CASSKLAGGPTYNEQFF. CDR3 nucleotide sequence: TGTGCCAGCAGTAAACTAGCGGGAGGACCTACATACAATGAGCAGTTCTTC.

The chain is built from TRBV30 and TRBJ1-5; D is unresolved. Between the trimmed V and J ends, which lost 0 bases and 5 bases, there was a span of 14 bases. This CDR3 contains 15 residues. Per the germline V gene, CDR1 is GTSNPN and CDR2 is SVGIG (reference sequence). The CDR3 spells CAWSVRGKGDQPQHF. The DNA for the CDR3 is TGTGCCTGGAGTGTTCGGGGTAAAGGAGATCAGCCCCAGCATTTT.

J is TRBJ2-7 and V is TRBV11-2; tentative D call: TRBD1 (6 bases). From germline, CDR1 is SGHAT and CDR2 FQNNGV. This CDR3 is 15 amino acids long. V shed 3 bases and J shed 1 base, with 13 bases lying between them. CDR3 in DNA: TGTGCCAGCAGCTTCCCTGGGACACCATCCTACGAGCAGTACTTC. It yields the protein CASSFPGTPSYEQYF. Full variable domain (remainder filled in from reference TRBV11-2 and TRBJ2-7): EAGVAQSPRYKIIEKRQSVAFWCNPISGHATLYWYQQILGQGPKLLIQFQNNGVVDDSQLPKDRFSAERLKGVDSTLKIQPAKLEDSAVYLCASSFPGTPSYEQYFGPGTRLTVT.

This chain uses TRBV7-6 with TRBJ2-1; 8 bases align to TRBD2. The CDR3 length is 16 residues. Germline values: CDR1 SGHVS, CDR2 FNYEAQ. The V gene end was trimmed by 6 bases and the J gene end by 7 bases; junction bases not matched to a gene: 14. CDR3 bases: TGTGCCAGCAGACATATAGCGGGAACTGGGGAGAATGAGCAGTTCTTC. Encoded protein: CASRHIAGTGENEQFF.

CDR3 amino acids: CASSLPLTGGATSGIDNEQFF. The DNA for the CDR3 is TGTGCCAGCAGTCTCCCACTGACAGGGGGCGCAACTAGCGGGATTGACAATGAGCAGTTCTTC. The chain has TRBV28 and TRBJ2-1; D possibly matches TRBD1 or TRBD2 (10 bases each). Germline V gene sequence: CDR1 MDHEN, CDR2 SYDVKM. V was cut by 5 bases and J by 5 bases, with 34 bases left in between. This CDR3 has 21 amino acids.

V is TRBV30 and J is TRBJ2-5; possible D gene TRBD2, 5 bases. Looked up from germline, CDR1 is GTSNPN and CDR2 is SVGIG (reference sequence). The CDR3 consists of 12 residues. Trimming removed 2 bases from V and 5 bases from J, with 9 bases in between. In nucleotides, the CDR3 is TGTGCCTGGAGTACCTTAGCGGAGACCCAGTACTTC. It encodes CAWSTLAETQYF.

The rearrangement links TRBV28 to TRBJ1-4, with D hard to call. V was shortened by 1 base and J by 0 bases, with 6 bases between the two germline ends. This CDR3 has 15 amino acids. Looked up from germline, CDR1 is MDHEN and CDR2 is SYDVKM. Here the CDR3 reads CASSLSPATNEKLFF. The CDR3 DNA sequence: TGTGCCAGCAGTTTATCCCCGGCAACTAATGAAAAACTGTTTTTT.

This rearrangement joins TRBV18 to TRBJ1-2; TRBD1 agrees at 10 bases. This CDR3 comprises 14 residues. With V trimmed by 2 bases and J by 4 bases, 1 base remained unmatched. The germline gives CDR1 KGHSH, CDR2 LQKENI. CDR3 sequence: CASSPGTGAYGYTF. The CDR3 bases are TGTGCCAGCTCACCAGGGACAGGGGCCTATGGCTACACCTTC.

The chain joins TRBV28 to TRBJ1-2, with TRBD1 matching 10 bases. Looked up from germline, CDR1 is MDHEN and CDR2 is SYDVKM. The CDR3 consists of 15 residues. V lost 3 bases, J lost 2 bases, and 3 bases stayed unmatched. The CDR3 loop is CASSFRDRGNYGYTF. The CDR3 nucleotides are TGTGCCAGCAGTTTCCGGGACAGGGGCAACTATGGCTACACCTTC.

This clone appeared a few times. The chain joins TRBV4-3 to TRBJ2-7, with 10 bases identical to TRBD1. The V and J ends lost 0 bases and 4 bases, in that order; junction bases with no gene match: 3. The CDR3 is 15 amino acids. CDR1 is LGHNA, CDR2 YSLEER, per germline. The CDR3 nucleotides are TGCGCCAGCAGCCAAGATCGGGACAGGGGATACGAGCAGTACTTC. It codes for CASSQDRDRGYEQYF.

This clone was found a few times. The CDR3 DNA is TGTGCCAGCAGCTTGGGTGGCAGGTTGAGCTCTGGAAACACCATATATTTT. Residues: CASSLGGRLSSGNTIYF. The V call is TRBV5-4, the J call TRBJ1-3, with D uncertain. In germline, CDR1 is SGHNT, CDR2 YYREEE (reference sequence). There are 17 residues in the CDR3. Trimming cost V 0 bases and J 0 bases, with 13 bases left between them.

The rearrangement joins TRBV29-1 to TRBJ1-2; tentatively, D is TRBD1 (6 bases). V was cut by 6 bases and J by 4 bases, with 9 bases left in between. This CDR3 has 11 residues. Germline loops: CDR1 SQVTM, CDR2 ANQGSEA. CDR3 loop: CSVRDTYGYTF. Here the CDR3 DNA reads TGCAGCGTACGGGACACCTATGGCTACACCTTC.

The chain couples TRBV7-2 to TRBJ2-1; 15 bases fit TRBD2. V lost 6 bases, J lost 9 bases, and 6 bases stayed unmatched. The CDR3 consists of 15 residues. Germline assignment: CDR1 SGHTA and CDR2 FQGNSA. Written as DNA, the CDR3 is TGTGCCAGCAGACCTGGACTAGCGGGGGGGGTTGAGCAGTTCTTC. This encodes CASRPGLAGGVEQFF.

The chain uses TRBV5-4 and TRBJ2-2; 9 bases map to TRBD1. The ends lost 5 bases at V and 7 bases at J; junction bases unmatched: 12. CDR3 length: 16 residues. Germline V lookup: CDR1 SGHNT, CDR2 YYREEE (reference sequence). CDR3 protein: CASSHTGTGSGGELFF. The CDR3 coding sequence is TGTGCCAGCAGTCACACCGGGACAGGGTCTGGCGGGGAGCTGTTTTTT.

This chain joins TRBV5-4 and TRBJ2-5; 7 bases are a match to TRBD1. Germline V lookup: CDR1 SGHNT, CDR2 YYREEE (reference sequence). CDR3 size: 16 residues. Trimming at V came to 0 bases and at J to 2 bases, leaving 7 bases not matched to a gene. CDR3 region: CASSLGHRGYQETQYF. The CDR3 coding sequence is TGTGCCAGCAGCTTGGGGCACAGGGGATATCAAGAGACCCAGTACTTC.

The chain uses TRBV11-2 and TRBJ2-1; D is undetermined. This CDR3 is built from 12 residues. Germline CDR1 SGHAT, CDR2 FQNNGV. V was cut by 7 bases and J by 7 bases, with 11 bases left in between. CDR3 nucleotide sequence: TGTGCCAGCAACGGGTTGGCTAATGAGCAGTTCTTC. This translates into CASNGLANEQFF.

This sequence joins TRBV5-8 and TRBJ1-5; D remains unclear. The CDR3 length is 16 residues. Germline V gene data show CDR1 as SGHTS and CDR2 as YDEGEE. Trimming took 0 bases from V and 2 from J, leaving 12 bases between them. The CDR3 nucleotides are TGTGCCAGCAGCTTGGATACAGCCTGGGGCAATCAGCCCCAGCATTTT. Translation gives CASSLDTAWGNQPQHF. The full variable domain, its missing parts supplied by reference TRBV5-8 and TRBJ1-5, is EAGVTQSPTHLIKTRGQQATLRCSPISGHTSVYWYQQALGLGLQFLLWYDEGEERNRGNFPPRFSGRQFPNYSSELNVNALELEDSALYLCASSLDTAWGNQPQHFGDGTRLSIL.